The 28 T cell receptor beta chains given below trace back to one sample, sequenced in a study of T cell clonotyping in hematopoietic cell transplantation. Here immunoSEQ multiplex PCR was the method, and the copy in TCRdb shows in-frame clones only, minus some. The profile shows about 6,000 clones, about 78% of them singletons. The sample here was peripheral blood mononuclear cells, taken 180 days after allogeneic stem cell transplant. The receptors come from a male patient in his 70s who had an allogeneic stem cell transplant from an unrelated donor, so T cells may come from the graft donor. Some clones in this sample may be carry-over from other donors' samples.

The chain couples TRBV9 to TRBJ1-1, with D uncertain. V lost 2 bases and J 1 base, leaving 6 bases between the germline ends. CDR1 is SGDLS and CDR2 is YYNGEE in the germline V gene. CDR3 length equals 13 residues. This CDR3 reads CASSVLTNTEAFF. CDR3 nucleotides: TGTGCCAGCAGCGTCCTAACGAACACTGAAGCTTTCTTT.

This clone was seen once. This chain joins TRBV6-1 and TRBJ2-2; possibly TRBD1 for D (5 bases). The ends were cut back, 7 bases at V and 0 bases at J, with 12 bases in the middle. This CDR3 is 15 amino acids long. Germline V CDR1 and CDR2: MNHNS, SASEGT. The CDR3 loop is CASTPRAANTGELFF. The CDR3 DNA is TGTGCCAGCACCCCCAGGGCCGCGAACACCGGGGAGCTGTTTTTT.

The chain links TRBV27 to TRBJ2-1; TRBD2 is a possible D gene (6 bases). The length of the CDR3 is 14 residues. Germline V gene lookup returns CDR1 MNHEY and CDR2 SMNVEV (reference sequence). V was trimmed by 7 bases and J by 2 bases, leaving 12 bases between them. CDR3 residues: CASTGGMAYNEQFF. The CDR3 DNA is TGTGCCAGCACGGGCGGGATGGCCTACAATGAGCAGTTCTTC.

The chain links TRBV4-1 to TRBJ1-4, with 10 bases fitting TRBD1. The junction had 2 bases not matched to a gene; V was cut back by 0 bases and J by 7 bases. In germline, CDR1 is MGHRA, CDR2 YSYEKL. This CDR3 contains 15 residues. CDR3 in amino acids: CASSQDRDRGEKLFF. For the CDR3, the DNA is TGCGCCAGCAGCCAAGATCGGGACAGGGGTGAAAAACTGTTTTTT.

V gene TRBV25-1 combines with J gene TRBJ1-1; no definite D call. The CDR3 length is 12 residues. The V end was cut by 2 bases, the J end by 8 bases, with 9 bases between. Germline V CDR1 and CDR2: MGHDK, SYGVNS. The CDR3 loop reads CASSEPQSEAFF. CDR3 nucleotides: TGTGCCAGCAGTGAACCACAGAGCGAAGCTTTCTTT.

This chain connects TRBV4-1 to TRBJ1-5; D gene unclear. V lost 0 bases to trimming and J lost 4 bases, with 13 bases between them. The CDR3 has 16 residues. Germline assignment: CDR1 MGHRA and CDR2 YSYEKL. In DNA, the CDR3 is TGCGCCAGCAGCCAAGAAGGCACTATTACAAATCAGCCCCAGCATTTT. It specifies CASSQEGTITNQPQHF.

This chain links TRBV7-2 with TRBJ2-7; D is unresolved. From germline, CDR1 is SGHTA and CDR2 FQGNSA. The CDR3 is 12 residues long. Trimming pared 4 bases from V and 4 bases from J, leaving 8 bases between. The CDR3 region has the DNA TGTGCCAGCAGCTACGCTGGGTACGAGCAGTACTTC. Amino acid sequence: CASSYAGYEQYF.

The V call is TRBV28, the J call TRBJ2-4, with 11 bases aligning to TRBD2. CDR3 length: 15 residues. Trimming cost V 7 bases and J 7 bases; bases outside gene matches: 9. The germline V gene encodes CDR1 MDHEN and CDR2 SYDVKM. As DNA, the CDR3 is TGTGCCAGCATGTCCTTAGCGGGAGGGAGTAACATTCAGTACTTC. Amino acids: CASMSLAGGSNIQYF.

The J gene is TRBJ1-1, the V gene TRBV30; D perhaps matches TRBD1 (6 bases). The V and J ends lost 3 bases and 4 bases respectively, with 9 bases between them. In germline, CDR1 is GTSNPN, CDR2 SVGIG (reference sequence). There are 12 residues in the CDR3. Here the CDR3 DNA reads TGTGCCTGGAGCTGGGGGCTCACTGAAGCTTTCTTT. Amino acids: CAWSWGLTEAFF.

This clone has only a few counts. As DNA, the CDR3 is TGTGCCAGCAGCCCAGCGGGACTAGCGTCAGATACGCAGTATTTT. Protein sequence: CASSPAGLASDTQYF. The chain uses TRBV7-3 and TRBJ2-3; 10 bases are a match to TRBD2. The germline CDR1 and CDR2 sequences are SGHTA and FQGTGA. CDR3 size: 15 residues. Trimming took 5 bases from V and 4 from J; bases not matched to a gene: 6. The whole variable domain, filled in from reference TRBV7-3 and TRBJ2-3, reads GAGVSQTPSNKVTEKGKYVELRCDPISGHTALYWYRQSLGQGPEFLIYFQGTGAADDSGLPNDRFFAVRPEGSVSTLKIQRTERGDSAVYLCASSPAGLASDTQYFGPGTRLTVL.

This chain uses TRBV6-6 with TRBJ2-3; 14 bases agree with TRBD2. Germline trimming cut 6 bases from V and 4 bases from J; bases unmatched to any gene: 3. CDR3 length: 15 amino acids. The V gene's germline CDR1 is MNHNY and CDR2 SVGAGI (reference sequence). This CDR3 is CASSRLAGGSDTQYF. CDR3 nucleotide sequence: TGTGCCAGCAGCCGACTAGCGGGAGGGTCAGATACGCAGTATTTT.

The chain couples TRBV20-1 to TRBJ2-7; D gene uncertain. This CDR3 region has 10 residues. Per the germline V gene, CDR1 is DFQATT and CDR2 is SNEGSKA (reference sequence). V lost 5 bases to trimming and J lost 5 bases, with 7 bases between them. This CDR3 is CSAGRDEQYF. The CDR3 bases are TGCAGTGCTGGTCGGGACGAGCAGTACTTC.

This CDR3 is CASGQGKDTQYF. Here the CDR3 DNA reads TGTGCCAGCGGACAGGGGAAGGATACGCAGTATTTT. The chain couples TRBV11-3 to TRBJ2-3; TRBD1 matches at 9 bases. The CDR3 is 12 residues long. J was trimmed by 6 bases and V by 8 bases; bases with no gene match: 3. Germline values: CDR1 SGHNT, CDR2 YENEEA.

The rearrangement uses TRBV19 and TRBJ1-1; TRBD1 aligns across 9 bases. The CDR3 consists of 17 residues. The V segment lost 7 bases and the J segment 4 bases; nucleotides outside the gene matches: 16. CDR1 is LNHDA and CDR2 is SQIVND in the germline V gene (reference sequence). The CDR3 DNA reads TGTGCCAGTACGGAAAACAGGGGGCCCCTGTGGGCCACTGAAGCTTTCTTT. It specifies CASTENRGPLWATEAFF.

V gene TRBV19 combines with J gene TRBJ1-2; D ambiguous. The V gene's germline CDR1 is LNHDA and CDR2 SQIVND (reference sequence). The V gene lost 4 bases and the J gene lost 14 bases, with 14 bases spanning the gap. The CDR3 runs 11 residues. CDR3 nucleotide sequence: TGTGCCAGTAGTACAATACATCTTTCTACCTTC. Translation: CASSTIHLSTF.

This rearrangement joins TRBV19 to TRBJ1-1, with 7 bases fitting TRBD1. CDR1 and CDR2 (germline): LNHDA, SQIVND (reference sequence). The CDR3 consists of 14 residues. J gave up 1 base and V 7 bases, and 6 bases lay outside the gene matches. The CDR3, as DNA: TGTGCCAGTACCTCGGACAGGCGGAACACTGAAGCTTTCTTT. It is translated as CASTSDRRNTEAFF.

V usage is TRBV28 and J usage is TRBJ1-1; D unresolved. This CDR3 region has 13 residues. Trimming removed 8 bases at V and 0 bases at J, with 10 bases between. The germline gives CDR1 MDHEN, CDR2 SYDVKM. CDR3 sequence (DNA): TGTGCCAGCCGCTCTCCCCTGAACACTGAAGCTTTCTTT. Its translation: CASRSPLNTEAFF.

CDR3 coding DNA: TGTGCCAGCAGCGTAGCTCGGGACCCACGGGGCACAGATACGCAGTATTTT. Translating gives CASSVARDPRGTDTQYF. V and J are TRBV9 and TRBJ2-3; D tentatively fits TRBD1 or TRBD2 (5 bases each). Trimming took 0 bases from V and 1 from J, leaving 15 bases between them. Germline assignment: CDR1 SGDLS and CDR2 YYNGEE. CDR3 size: 17 residues.

The CDR3 loop is CASSEPGANTEAFF. CDR3 DNA: TGTGCCAGCAGTGAGCCGGGGGCGAACACTGAAGCTTTCTTT. The chain joins TRBV2 to TRBJ1-1, with D possibly being TRBD1 (6 bases). V lost 3 bases and J 1 base, leaving 9 bases between the germline ends. CDR3 size: 14 residues. Germline CDR1 SNHLY, CDR2 FYNNEI.

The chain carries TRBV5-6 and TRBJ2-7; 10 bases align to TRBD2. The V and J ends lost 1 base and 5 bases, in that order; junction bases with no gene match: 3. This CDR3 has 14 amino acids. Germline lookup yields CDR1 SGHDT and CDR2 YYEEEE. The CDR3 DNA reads TGTGCCAGCAGCTTGACTAGCGGGATCCACGAGCAGTACTTC. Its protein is CASSLTSGIHEQYF.

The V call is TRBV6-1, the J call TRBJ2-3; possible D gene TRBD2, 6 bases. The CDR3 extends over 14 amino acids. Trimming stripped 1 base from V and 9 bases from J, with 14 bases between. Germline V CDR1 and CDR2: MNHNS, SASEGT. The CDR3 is CASSEGLAVETQYF. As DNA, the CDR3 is TGTGCCAGCAGTGAAGGATTAGCGGTTGAGACGCAGTATTTT.

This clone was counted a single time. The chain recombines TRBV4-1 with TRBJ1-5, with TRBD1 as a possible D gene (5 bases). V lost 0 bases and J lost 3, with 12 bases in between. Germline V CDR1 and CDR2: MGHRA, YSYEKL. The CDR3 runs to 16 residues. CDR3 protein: CASSQEEGLLNQPQHF. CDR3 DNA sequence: TGCGCCAGCAGCCAAGAAGAGGGGCTTCTCAATCAGCCCCAGCATTTT.

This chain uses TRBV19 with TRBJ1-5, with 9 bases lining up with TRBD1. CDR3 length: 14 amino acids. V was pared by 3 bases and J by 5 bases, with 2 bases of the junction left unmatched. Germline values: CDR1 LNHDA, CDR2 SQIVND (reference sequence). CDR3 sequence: CASSMDRGYQPQHF. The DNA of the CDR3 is TGTGCCAGTAGTATGGACAGGGGTTATCAGCCCCAGCATTTT.

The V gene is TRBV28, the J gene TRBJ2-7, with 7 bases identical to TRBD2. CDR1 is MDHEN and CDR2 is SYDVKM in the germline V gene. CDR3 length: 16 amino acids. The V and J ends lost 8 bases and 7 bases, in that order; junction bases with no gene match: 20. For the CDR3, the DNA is TGTGCCAGCCTATCGCCCAACCGCTGGGGGGGTACGGAGCAGTACTTC. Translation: CASLSPNRWGGTEQYF.

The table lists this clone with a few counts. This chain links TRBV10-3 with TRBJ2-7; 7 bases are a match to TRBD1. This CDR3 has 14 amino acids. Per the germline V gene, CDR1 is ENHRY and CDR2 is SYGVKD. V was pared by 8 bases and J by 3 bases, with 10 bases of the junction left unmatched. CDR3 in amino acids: CAIGQTGDDYEQYF. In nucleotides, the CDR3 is TGTGCCATCGGACAAACAGGGGACGACTACGAGCAGTACTTC.

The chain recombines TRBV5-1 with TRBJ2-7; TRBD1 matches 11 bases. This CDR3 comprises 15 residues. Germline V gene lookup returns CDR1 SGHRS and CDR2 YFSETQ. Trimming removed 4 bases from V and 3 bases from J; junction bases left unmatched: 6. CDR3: CASSTDRGPLYEQYF. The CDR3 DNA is TGCGCCAGCAGCACGGACAGGGGGCCCCTCTACGAGCAGTACTTC. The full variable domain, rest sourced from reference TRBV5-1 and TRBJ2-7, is KAGVTQTPRYLIKTRGQQVTLSCSPISGHRSVSWYQQTPGQGLQFLFEYFSETQRNKGNFPGRFSGRQFSNSRSEMNVSTLELGDSALYLCASSTDRGPLYEQYFGPGTRLTVT.

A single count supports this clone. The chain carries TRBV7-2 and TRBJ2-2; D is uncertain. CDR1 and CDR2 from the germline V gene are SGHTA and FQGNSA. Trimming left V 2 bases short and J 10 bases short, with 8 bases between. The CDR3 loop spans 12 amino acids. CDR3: CASSLTAMELFF. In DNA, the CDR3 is TGTGCCAGCAGCTTAACAGCTATGGAGCTGTTTTTT.

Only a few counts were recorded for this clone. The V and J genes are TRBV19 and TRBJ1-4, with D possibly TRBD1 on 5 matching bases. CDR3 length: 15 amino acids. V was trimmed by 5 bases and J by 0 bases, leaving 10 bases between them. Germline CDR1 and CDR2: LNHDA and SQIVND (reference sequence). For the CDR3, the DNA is TGTGCCAGTAGTTTTGGACAAACAACTAATGAAAAACTGTTTTTT. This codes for CASSFGQTTNEKLFF.